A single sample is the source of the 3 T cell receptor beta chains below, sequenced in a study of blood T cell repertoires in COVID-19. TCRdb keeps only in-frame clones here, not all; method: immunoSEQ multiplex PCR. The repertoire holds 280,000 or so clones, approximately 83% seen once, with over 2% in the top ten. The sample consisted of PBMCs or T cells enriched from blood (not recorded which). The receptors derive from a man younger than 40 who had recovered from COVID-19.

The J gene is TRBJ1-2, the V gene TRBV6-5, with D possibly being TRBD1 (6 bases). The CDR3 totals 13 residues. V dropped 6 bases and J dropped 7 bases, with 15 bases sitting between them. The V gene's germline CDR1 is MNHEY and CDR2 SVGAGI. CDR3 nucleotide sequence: TGTGCCAGCAGGGATACAGGGAAGGGTGGCTACACCTTC. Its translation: CASRDTGKGGYTF.

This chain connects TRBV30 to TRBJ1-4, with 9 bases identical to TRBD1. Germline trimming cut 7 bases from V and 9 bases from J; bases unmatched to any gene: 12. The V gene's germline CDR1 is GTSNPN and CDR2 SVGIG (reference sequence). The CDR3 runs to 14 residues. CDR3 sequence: CASDRDRVQKKLFF. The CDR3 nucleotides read TGTGCCTCGGACCGGGACAGGGTTCAGAAAAAACTGTTTTTT. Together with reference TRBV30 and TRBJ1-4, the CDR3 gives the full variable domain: SQTIHQWPATLVQPVGSPLSLECTVEGTSNPNLYWYRQAAGRGLQLLFYSVGIGQISSEVPQNLSASRPQDRQFILSSKKLLLSDSGFYLCASDRDRVQKKLFFGSGTQLSVL.

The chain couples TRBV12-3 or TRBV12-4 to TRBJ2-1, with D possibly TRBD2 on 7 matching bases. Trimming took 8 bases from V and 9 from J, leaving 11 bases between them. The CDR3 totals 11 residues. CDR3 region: CASRGAGEQFF. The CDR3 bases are TGTGCCAGCCGGGGGGCGGGTGAGCAGTTCTTC.